The T cell receptor (beta chain) described here comes from a study of shared clonotypes between healthy human individuals. Source study methods: Sequence data from immunoSEQ were junction-only and lacked quality scores; consequently, filtering differed. Clones were read by immunoSEQ multiplex PCR, and TCRdb kept only the in-frame ones, dropping some. Clone size and the V and J calls come from that table; the DNA yielded D and trimming. The data show 1.4 million to 1.5 million clones, with about 96% seen just once and more than 0.9% held by the top ten. The V and J ends lost 2 bases and 9 bases, in that order; junction bases with no gene match: 6. Germline CDR1 is GTSNPN and CDR2 is SVGIG (reference sequence). The CDR3 is 13 residues long. With regard to this clone: Its antigen is not identified.

Study findings and constraints: Blood alone was sampled, and tissue repertoires likely differ. All-four-donor shared clonotypes had higher generation probabilities than non-shared clonotypes did.

Specimen: naive CD4+ T cells sorted from blood. Subset here: CD45RA+ positively selected. The genes are TRBV30 and TRBJ2-1; the match to TRBD2 covers 8 bases. This sequence was found in a man under 40 in good health. DNA of the CDR3: TGTGCCTGGAGTAGAAGCGGGAGCGGTGAGCAGTTCTTC. It is translated as CAWSRSGSGEQFF.